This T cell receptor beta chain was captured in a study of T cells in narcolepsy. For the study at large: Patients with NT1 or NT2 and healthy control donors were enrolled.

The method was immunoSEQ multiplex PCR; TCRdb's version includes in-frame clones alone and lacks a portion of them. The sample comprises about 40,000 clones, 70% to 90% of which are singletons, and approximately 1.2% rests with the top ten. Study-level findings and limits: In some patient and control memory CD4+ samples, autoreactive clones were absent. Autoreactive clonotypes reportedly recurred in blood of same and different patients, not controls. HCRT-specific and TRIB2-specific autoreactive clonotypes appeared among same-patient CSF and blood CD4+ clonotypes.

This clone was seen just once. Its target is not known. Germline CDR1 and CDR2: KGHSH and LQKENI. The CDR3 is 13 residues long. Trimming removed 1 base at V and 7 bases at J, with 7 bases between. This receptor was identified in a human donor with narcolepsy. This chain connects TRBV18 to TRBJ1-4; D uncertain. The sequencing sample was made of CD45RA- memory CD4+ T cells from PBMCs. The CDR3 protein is CASSPQRSEKLFF. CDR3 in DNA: TGTGCCAGCTCACCACAGCGTAGTGAAAAACTGTTTTTT.